This T cell receptor (beta chain) was sequenced in a study of identical twins. Study-level points and caveats: Where beta out-of-frame sequences were concerned, excess twin sharing was weaker. Twin-shared out-of-frame alpha sequences showed excess low generation probability. Fewer insertions marked abundant cord blood beta clonotypes; young adult naive trended weakly, memory not at all.

Of note for this clonotype: Antigen specificity is unknown.

One entry per CDR3 protein results from TCRdb running MiXCR on the 5' RACE reads. This table has about 530,000 distinct CDR3 sequences, about 15% appearing once. CDR1 and CDR2 from the germline V gene are DFQATT and SNEGSKA (reference sequence). This CDR3 comprises 13 residues. The germline V and J ends were trimmed by 4 bases and 0 bases, with 9 bases remaining between them. This same sample was also taken into another study, of yellow fever vaccine responses in identical twins.

The sequence derives from a woman between 18 and 29 years old in good health. This sequence joins TRBV20-1 and TRBJ2-5; D is undetermined. The sequencing sample was made of CD4+ T cells sorted from blood. Here the CDR3 DNA reads TGCAGTGCTAACAACTGGAACCAAGAGACCCAGTACTTC. Translation: CSANNWNQETQYF.